The sequence of this TCR beta chain was determined in a study of blood T cell repertoires in COVID-19. Study information: Spain, Italy and the United States supplied samples that represented acute and convalescent COVID-19. The analysed material was cDNA or gDNA that came from T cells, B-cell-depleted T cells, or PBMCs.

Sequenced by immunoSEQ multiplex PCR; TCRdb stores in-frame clones only, minus some. This table has about 260,000 clones, approximately 88% appearing once. The CDR3 consists of 15 residues. Per germline, CDR1 SGHNT and CDR2 YENEEA. Germline trimming cut 3 bases from V and 0 bases from J; bases unmatched to any gene: 3. This chain uses TRBV11-3 with TRBJ2-3; TRBD2 matches 7 bases. The receptor comes from a human donor in a cohort sampled during active COVID-19. Sequencing was performed on peripheral blood. CDR3 bases: TGTGCCAGCAGCTTTGGGGAGGGGAGCACAGATACGCAGTATTTT. This encodes CASSFGEGSTDTQYF.